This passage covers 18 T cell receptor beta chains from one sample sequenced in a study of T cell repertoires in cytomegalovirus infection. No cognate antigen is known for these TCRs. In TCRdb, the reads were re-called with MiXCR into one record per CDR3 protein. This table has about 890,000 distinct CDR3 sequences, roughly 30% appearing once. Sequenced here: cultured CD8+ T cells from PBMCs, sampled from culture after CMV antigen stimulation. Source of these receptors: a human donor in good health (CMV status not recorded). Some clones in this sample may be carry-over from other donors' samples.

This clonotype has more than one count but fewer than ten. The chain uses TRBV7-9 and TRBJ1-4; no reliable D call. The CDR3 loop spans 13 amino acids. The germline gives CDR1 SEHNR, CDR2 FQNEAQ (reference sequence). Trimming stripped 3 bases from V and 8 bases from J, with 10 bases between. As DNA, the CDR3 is TGTGCCAGCAGCTTTCCACCGGGCGAAAAACTGTTTTTT. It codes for CASSFPPGEKLFF. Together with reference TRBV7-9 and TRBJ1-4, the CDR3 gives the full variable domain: DTGVSQNPRHKITKRGQNVTFRCDPISEHNRLYWYRQTLGQGPEFLTYFQNEAQLEKSRLLSDRFSAERPKGSFSTLEIQRTEQGDSAMYLCASSFPPGEKLFFGSGTQLSVL.

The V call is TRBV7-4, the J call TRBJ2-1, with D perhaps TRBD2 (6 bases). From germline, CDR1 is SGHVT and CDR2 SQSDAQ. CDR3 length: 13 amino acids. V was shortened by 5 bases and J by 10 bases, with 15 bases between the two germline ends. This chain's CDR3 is CASSPGGVREQFF. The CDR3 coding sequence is TGTGCCAGCAGCCCCGGAGGGGTACGCGAGCAGTTCTTC.

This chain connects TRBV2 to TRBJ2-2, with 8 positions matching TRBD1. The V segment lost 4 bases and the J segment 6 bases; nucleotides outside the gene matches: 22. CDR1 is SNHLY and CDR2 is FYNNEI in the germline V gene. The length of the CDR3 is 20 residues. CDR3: CASSGAFRGRETNFAGELFF. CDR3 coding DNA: TGTGCCAGCAGTGGAGCATTCAGGGGGCGAGAGACGAATTTCGCCGGGGAGCTGTTTTTT.

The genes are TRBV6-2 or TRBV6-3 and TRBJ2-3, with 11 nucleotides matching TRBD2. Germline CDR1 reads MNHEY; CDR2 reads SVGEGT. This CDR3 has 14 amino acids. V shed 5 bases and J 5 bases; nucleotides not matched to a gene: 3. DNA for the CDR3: TGTGCCAGCAGTCACGGGACTAGCGGAGATACGCAGTATTTT. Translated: CASSHGTSGDTQYF.

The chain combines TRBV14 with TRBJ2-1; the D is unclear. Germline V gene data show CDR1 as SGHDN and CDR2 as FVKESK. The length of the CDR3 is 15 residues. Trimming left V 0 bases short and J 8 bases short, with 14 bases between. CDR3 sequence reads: CASSQEARPWDEQFF. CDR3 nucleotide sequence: TGTGCCAGCAGCCAAGAGGCCAGACCCTGGGATGAGCAGTTCTTC. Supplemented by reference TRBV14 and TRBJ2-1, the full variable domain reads EAGVTQFPSHSVIEKGQTVTLRCDPISGHDNLYWYRRVMGKEIKFLLHFVKESKQDESGMPNNRFLAERTGGTYSTLKVQPAELEDSGVYFCASSQEARPWDEQFFGPGTRLTVL.

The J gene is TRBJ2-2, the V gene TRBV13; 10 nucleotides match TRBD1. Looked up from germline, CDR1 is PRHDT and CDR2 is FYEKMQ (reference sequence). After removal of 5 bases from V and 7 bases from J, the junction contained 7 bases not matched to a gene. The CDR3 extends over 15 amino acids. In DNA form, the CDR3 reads TGTGCCAGCAGCCCTAGGACAGGGGGAGGCGGGGAGCTGTTTTTT. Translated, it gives CASSPRTGGGGELFF. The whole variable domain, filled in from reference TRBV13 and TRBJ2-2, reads AAGVIQSPRHLIKEKRETATLKCYPIPRHDTVYWYQQGPGQDPQFLISFYEKMQSDKGSIPDRFSAQQFSDYHSELNMSSLELGDSALYFCASSPRTGGGGELFFGEGSRLTVL.

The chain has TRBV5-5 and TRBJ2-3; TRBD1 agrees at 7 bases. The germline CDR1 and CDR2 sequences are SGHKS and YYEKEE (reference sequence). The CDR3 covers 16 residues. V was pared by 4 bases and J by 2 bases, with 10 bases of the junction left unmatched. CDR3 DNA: TGTGCCAGCAGCCCGGGGACAGACTTACTCACAGATACGCAGTATTTT. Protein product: CASSPGTDLLTDTQYF. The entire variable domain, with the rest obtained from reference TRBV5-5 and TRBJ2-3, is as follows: DAGVTQSPTHLIKTRGQQVTLRCSPISGHKSVSWYQQVLGQGPQFIFQYYEKEERGRGNFPDRFSARQFPNYSSELNVNALLLGDSALYLCASSPGTDLLTDTQYFGPGTRLTVL.

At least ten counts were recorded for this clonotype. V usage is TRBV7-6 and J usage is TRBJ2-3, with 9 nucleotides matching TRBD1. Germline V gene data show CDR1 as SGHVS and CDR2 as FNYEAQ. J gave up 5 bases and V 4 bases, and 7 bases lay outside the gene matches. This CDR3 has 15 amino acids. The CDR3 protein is CASSSVPGQGDTQYF. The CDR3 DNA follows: TGTGCCAGCAGCTCCGTCCCGGGACAGGGAGATACGCAGTATTTT. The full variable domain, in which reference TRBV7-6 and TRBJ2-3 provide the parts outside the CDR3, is GAGVSQSPRYKVTKRGQDVALRCDPISGHVSLYWYRQALGQGPEFLTYFNYEAQQDKSGLPNDRFSAERPEGSISTLTIQRTEQRDSAMYRCASSSVPGQGDTQYFGPGTRLTVL.

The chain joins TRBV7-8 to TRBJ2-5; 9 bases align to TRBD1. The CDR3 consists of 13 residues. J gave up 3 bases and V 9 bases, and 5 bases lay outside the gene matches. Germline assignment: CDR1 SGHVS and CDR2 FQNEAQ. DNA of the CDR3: TGTGCCAGTGCCGGGACAGGGAAAGAGACCCAGTACTTC. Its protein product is CASAGTGKETQYF.

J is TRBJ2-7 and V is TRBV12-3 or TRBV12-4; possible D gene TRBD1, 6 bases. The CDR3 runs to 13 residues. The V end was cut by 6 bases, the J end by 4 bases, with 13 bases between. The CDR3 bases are TGTGCCAGCAGCCTACAGGGTCCGTACGAGCAGTACGTC. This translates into CASSLQGPYEQYV.

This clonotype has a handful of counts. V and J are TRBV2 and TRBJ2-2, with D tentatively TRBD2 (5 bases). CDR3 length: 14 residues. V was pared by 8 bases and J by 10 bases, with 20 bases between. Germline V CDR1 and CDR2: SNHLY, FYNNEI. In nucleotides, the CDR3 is TGTGCCAGCCGTGTGGCAGACACCGGGGTGGAGCTGTTTTTT. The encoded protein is CASRVADTGVELFF.

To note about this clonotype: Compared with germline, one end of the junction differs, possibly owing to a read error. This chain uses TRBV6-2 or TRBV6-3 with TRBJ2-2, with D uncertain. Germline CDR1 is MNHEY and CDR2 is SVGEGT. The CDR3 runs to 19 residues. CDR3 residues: CASSYSAFWTAANIGELFF. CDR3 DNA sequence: TGTGCCAGCAGTTACTCGGCCTTTTGGACGGCCGCGAACATCGGGGAGCTGTTTTTT.

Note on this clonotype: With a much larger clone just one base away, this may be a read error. In DNA, the CDR3 is TGTGCCAGCAGCGCCTCCTCCCCCCTTTCCTACAATAAGCAGTTCTTC. This encodes CASSASSPLSYNKQFF. This chain connects TRBV7-6 to TRBJ2-1; D is ambiguous. This CDR3 is 16 amino acids long. The V gene's germline CDR1 is SGHVS and CDR2 FNYEAQ.

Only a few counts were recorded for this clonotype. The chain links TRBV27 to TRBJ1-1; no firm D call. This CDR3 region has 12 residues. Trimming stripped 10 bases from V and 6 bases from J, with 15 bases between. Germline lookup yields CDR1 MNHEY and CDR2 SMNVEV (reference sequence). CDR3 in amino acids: CATHPGESEAFF. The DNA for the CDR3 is TGTGCCACCCACCCAGGAGAATCTGAAGCTTTCTTT.

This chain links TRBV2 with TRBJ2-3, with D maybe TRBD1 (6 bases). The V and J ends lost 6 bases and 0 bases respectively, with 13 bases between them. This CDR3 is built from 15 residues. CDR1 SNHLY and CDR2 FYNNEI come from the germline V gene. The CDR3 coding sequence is TGTGCCAGCAGCGGGACACCCGCTAGCACAGATACGCAGTATTTT. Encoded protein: CASSGTPASTDTQYF.

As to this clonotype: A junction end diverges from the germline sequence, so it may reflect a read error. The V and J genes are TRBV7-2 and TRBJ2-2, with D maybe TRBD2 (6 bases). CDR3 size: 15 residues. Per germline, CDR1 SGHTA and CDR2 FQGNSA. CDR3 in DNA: TGTGTCAGCATCGTGCGGGGCCTTAACACCGGGGAGCTGTTTTTT. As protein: CVSIVRGLNTGELFF.

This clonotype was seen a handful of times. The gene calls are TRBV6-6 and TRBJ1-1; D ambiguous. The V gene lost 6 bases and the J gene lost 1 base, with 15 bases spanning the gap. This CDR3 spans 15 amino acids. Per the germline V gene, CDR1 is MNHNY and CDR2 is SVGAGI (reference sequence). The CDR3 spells CASSPVATQNTEAFF. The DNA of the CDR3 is TGTGCCAGCAGCCCAGTTGCGACTCAGAACACTGAAGCTTTCTTT.

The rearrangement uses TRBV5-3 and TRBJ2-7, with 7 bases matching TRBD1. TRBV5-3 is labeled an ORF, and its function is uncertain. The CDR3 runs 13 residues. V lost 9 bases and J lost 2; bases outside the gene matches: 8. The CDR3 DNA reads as TGTGCCACCGAACCGGGACAGACCTACGAGCAGTACTTC. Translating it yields CATEPGQTYEQYF.